Reported below is one T cell receptor (beta chain). Clones were sequenced by immunoSEQ multiplex PCR, and TCRdb holds only the in-frame ones, with some missing. The table shows roughly 280,000 clones, with 80% to 90% occurring only once. These data belong to a study of blood T cell repertoires in COVID-19. The wider study: Samples taken during acute and convalescent COVID-19 were collected in the United States, Italy and Spain.

This receptor was taken from a woman aged 70 to 79 with acute or convalescent COVID-19. Sequencing was done on a sample of peripheral blood.

CDR3 DNA: TGTGCCAGCAGTGCAGCCGGACGGGGGAACACTGAAGCTTTCTTT. This gives the protein CASSAAGRGNTEAFF. The genes are TRBV6-1 and TRBJ1-1, with unresolved D. Between the trimmed V and J ends, which lost 4 bases and 1 base, there was a span of 13 bases. This CDR3 contains 15 residues. Germline CDR1 reads MNHNS; CDR2 reads SASEGT.